Below, 3 T cell receptor beta chains from the same sample are listed, as sequenced in a study of spatial heterogeneity in lung cancer. Via MiXCR, TCRdb re-called the 5' RACE reads, giving one row per CDR3 protein. In the table there are around 1,200 distinct CDR3 sequences, almost 30% of which are singletons. Time point indicated: sample taken at primary tumor resection. Their antigens are not known. Findings of the study overall: In tumors, expanded intratumoral alpha and beta TCR counts tracked mutation counts.

The sequencing here drew on lung tumor tissue, taken at surgery. These TCRs come from a male donor with early-stage non-small cell lung cancer.

This clonotype qualifies as large. This chain uses TRBV12-3 or TRBV12-4 with TRBJ2-4, with D possibly TRBD1 on 6 matching bases. With 6 bases removed from V and 3 bases from J, the gap between germline ends came to 18 bases. The CDR3 is 16 amino acids. Here the CDR3 reads CASRRQDGVVKNIQYF. The CDR3 nucleotides are TGTGCCAGCAGGAGACAGGACGGGGTGGTCAAAAACATTCAGTACTTC.

This clonotype was picked up a small number of times. The chain has TRBV4-1 and TRBJ1-2; D is perhaps TRBD1 (5 bases). The V gene lost 0 bases and the J gene lost 5 bases, with 16 bases spanning the gap. In germline, CDR1 is MGHRA, CDR2 YSYEKL. The CDR3 sequence is 16 residues long. CDR3 loop: CASSQDRWGERYGYTF. The CDR3 DNA sequence: TGCGCCAGCAGCCAAGATAGGTGGGGGGAGAGGTATGGCTACACCTTC.

There are a few counts of this clonotype. The rearrangement links TRBV29-1 to TRBJ2-7; D is tentatively TRBD1 or TRBD2 (7 bases each). This CDR3 contains 12 residues. Germline CDR1 SQVTM, CDR2 ANQGSEA. Trimming took 6 bases from V and 6 from J, leaving 15 bases between them. The CDR3 DNA is TGCAGCGTCTCAGGGGGAGGGCCCGAGCAGTACTTC. Translating gives CSVSGGGPEQYF.